The 18 T cell receptor beta chains below all came from one sample that was sequenced in a study of blood T cell repertoires in COVID-19. Assay used: immunoSEQ multiplex PCR; TCRdb lists only in-frame clones, some missing. The data show fewer than 250,000 clones, about 80% seen once. The sample taken for sequencing was peripheral blood. The receptors were gathered from a woman aged 55-75 years with COVID-19, enrolled during active disease.

This chain uses TRBV6-5 with TRBJ1-1, with 7 positions matching TRBD1. This CDR3 contains 15 residues. Germline lookup yields CDR1 MNHEY and CDR2 SVGAGI. The trim removed 0 bases at V and 4 bases at J, leaving 5 bases unmatched. The CDR3 DNA reads as TGTGCCAGCAGTTACTCGAGGACAGGTCCCACTGAAGCTTTCTTT. This translates into CASSYSRTGPTEAFF.

The chain joins TRBV11-3 to TRBJ2-1; 7 bases map to TRBD2. The ends lost 0 bases at V and 10 bases at J; junction bases unmatched: 3. Looked up from germline, CDR1 is SGHNT and CDR2 is YENEEA. The CDR3 consists of 13 residues. DNA of the CDR3: TGTGCCAGCAGCTTAGATCAACTAGCGGAGCAGTTCTTC. Its protein product is CASSLDQLAEQFF. Full variable domain (missing parts from reference TRBV11-3 and TRBJ2-1): EAGVVQSPRYKIIEKKQPVAFWCNPISGHNTLYWYLQNLGQGPELLIRYENEEAVDDSQLPKDRFSAERLKGVDSTLKIQPAELGDSAVYLCASSLDQLAEQFFGPGTRLTVL.

This rearrangement joins TRBV7-2 to TRBJ1-2; D might be TRBD1 (6 bases). With 0 bases removed from V and 6 bases from J, the gap between germline ends came to 8 bases. The CDR3 consists of 13 residues. From germline, CDR1 is SGHTA and CDR2 FQGNSA. The CDR3, as DNA: TGTGCCAGCAGCTTAGCGGCAGGGGATGGCTACACCTTC. The encoded protein is CASSLAAGDGYTF. Full variable domain (remainder filled in from reference TRBV7-2 and TRBJ1-2): GAGVSQSPSNKVTEKGKDVELRCDPISGHTALYWYRQSLGQGLEFLIYFQGNSAPDKSGLPSDRFSAERTGGSVSTLTIQRTQQEDSAVYLCASSLAAGDGYTFGSGTRLTVV.

The chain recombines TRBV5-5 with TRBJ1-5; TRBD1 matches at 9 bases. V shed 10 bases and J 7 bases; nucleotides not matched to a gene: 12. The germline CDR1 and CDR2 sequences are SGHKS and YYEKEE (reference sequence). This CDR3 region has 14 residues. CDR3 bases: TGTGCCTCCAGCATTAGGACAGGGGACCAGCCCCAGCATTTT. Protein sequence: CASSIRTGDQPQHF.

DNA of the CDR3: TGTGCCAGCAGCTCTATATCCACGCTACTAGGGGGCCATCTAGATACGCAGTATTTT. It yields the protein CASSSISTLLGGHLDTQYF. The V gene is TRBV5-8, the J gene TRBJ2-3; 7 nucleotides align to TRBD1. The V and J ends lost 3 bases and 5 bases, in that order; junction bases with no gene match: 21. Germline V gene sequence: CDR1 SGHTS, CDR2 YDEGEE. This CDR3 is built from 19 residues.

The chain is built from TRBV2 and TRBJ2-1, with 7 bases aligning to TRBD2. Per the germline V gene, CDR1 is SNHLY and CDR2 is FYNNEI. The length of the CDR3 is 13 residues. Unmatched junction bases numbered 4, after V lost 6 bases and J lost 5 bases. The CDR3 here is CASRERENNEQFF. CDR3 DNA sequence: TGTGCCAGCAGGGAGCGGGAAAACAATGAGCAGTTCTTC.

This chain joins TRBV20-1 and TRBJ1-2, with D unresolved. Germline V gene sequence: CDR1 DFQATT, CDR2 SNEGSKA (reference sequence). V lost 3 bases and J 0 bases, leaving 11 bases between the germline ends. The CDR3 extends over 14 amino acids. For the CDR3, the DNA is TGCAGTGCTAGTCCACCGGTAGCTAACTATGGCTACACCTTC. Amino acid sequence: CSASPPVANYGYTF.

This chain joins TRBV28 and TRBJ1-5; D not certain. Germline CDR1 reads MDHEN; CDR2 reads SYDVKM. The CDR3 is made up of 13 amino acids. The V and J ends lost 6 bases and 7 bases respectively, with 13 bases between them. CDR3 in amino acids: CASRPSAEQPQHF. The CDR3 DNA follows: TGTGCCAGCAGACCATCAGCGGAGCAGCCCCAGCATTTT.

This clone was counted a few times. This chain links TRBV5-4 with TRBJ2-1; 13 positions match TRBD2. The CDR3 totals 16 residues. The V segment lost 0 bases and the J segment 7 bases; nucleotides outside the gene matches: 4. Germline V CDR1 and CDR2: SGHNT, YYREEE (reference sequence). The CDR3 DNA reads TGTGCCAGCAGCTTGGTCGGGACTAGCGGGGTAAATGAGCAGTTCTTC. This sequence encodes CASSLVGTSGVNEQFF.

The rearrangement joins TRBV28 to TRBJ1-4, with no clear D. Germline CDR1 reads MDHEN; CDR2 reads SYDVKM. V lost 3 bases and J lost 6, with 11 bases in between. The CDR3 has 14 residues. The CDR3 sequence: CASSLRVQDEKLFF. CDR3 DNA sequence: TGTGCCAGCAGTTTGAGGGTTCAGGATGAAAAACTGTTTTTT. Filled out from reference TRBV28 and TRBJ1-4, the complete variable domain reads DVKVTQSSRYLVKRTGEKVFLECVQDMDHENMFWYRQDPGLGLRLIYFSYDVKMKEKGDIPEGYSVSREKKERFSLILESASTNQTSMYLCASSLRVQDEKLFFGSGTQLSVL.

The chain is built from TRBV4-1 and TRBJ1-3, with 7 bases aligning to TRBD1. Trimming at V came to 2 bases and at J to 5 bases, leaving 12 bases not matched to a gene. From germline, CDR1 is MGHRA and CDR2 YSYEKL. The CDR3 consists of 17 residues. This CDR3 reads CASSQLGGTGQRNTIYF. In nucleotides, the CDR3 is TGCGCCAGCAGCCAATTGGGGGGTACGGGACAGAGAAACACCATATATTTT.

This chain links TRBV7-2 with TRBJ2-1; possibly TRBD1 for D (6 bases). In germline, CDR1 is SGHTA, CDR2 FQGNSA. The CDR3 consists of 14 residues. Trimming cost V 2 bases and J 10 bases, with 15 bases left between them. In nucleotides, the CDR3 is TGTGCCAGCAGCTTAACAGGGTCGGGGCGAGAGCAGTTCTTC. Translation: CASSLTGSGREQFF.

This clone came up a few times. Distinct nucleotide sequences in the sample also encode this CDR3. This chain uses TRBV5-1 with TRBJ1-4; 9 nucleotides match TRBD1. This CDR3 is 14 amino acids long. J lost 8 bases, V lost 4 bases, and 6 bases had no gene match. Germline V gene sequence: CDR1 SGHRS, CDR2 YFSETQ. The CDR3 coding sequence is TGCGCCAGCAGCCCCGGGACAGGGAACGAAAAACTGTTTTTT. It codes for CASSPGTGNEKLFF.

This clone is categorized as medium-sized. The rearrangement uses TRBV30 and TRBJ2-1; 9 nucleotides match TRBD2. Trimming removed 4 bases from V and 0 bases from J; junction bases left unmatched: 4. Per germline, CDR1 GTSNPN and CDR2 SVGIG (reference sequence). The CDR3 sequence is 15 residues long. The CDR3 spells CAWIAGVLSYNEQFF. The CDR3 DNA follows: TGTGCCTGGATAGCGGGAGTACTCTCCTACAATGAGCAGTTCTTC. The complete variable domain, with remaining parts taken from reference TRBV30 and TRBJ2-1, reads SQTIHQWPATLVQPVGSPLSLECTVEGTSNPNLYWYRQAAGRGLQLLFYSVGIGQISSEVPQNLSASRPQDRQFILSSKKLLLSDSGFYLCAWIAGVLSYNEQFFGPGTRLTVL.

The rearrangement links TRBV30 to TRBJ1-4, with 9 bases lining up with TRBD1. Germline lookup yields CDR1 GTSNPN and CDR2 SVGIG (reference sequence). V gave up 2 bases and J gave up 2 bases; unmatched junction bases: 21. The CDR3 is 21 amino acids. CDR3 protein: CAWSHHRTGALSRPTNEKLFF. In nucleotides, the CDR3 is TGTGCCTGGAGTCACCATCGGACAGGGGCTTTATCCCGACCCACTAATGAAAAACTGTTTTTT.

The chain links TRBV25-1 to TRBJ2-7, with 7 bases lining up with TRBD2. The CDR3 runs 14 residues. Germline CDR1 is MGHDK and CDR2 is SYGVNS. The V and J ends lost 8 bases and 4 bases, in that order; junction bases with no gene match: 11. The CDR3 sequence is CASQPGGSGYEQYF. DNA for the CDR3: TGTGCCAGCCAGCCGGGGGGTAGCGGGTACGAGCAGTACTTC.

The chain links TRBV7-3 to TRBJ2-3, with 8 bases fitting TRBD2. Germline V gives CDR1 SGHTA, CDR2 FQGTGA. The CDR3 contains 15 residues. V trimming: 5 bases; J trimming: 0 bases; junction bases outside the gene matches: 4. CDR3 protein: CASSPGLVSTDTQYF. The CDR3 DNA is TGTGCCAGCAGCCCGGGACTAGTTAGCACAGATACGCAGTATTTT.

This chain connects TRBV28 to TRBJ1-2; maybe TRBD1 (5 bases). The germline V gene encodes CDR1 MDHEN and CDR2 SYDVKM. CDR3 length: 16 amino acids. V dropped 2 bases and J dropped 4 bases, with 17 bases sitting between them. The CDR3 bases are TGTGCCAGCAGTTTAAGCCGGCAGGGCACTTCCTATGGCTACACCTTC. Translated: CASSLSRQGTSYGYTF.